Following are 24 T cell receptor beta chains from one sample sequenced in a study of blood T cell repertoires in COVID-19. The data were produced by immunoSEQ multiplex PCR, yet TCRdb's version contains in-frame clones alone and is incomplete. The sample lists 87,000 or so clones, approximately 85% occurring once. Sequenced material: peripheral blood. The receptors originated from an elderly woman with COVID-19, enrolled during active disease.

The CDR3 DNA reads TGTGCCACCAGCAGAGTGGTCGGAACCTGGACTAGCGGGAGTTACGAGCAGTACTTC. Its translation: CATSRVVGTWTSGSYEQYF. The chain uses TRBV15 and TRBJ2-7, with 13 bases that match TRBD2. This CDR3 has 19 amino acids. Germline loops: CDR1 LNHNV, CDR2 YYDKDF (reference sequence). Losses at the gene ends were 1 base for V and 4 bases for J; bases not matched to a gene: 13.

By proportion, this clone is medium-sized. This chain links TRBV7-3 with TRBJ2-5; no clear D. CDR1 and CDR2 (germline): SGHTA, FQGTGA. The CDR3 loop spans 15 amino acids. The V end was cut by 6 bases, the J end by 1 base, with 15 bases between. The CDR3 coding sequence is TGTGCCAGCAGTCAAGCCGGTGGTTCCCAAGAGACCCAGTACTTC. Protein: CASSQAGGSQETQYF. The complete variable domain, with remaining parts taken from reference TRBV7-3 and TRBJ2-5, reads GAGVSQTPSNKVTEKGKYVELRCDPISGHTALYWYRQSLGQGPEFLIYFQGTGAADDSGLPNDRFFAVRPEGSVSTLKIQRTERGDSAVYLCASSQAGGSQETQYFGPGTRLLVL.

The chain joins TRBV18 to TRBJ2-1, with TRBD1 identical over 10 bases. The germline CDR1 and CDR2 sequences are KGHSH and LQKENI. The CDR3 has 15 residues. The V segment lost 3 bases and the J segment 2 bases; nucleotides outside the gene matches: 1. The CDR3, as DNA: TGTGCCAGCTCACCGGGGACAGGGGCCTACAATGAGCAGTTCTTC. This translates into CASSPGTGAYNEQFF.

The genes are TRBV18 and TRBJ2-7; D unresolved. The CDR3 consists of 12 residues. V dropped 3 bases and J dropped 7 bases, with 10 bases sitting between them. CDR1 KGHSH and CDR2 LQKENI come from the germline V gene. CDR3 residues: CASSPEAREQYF. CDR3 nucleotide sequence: TGTGCCAGCTCACCCGAGGCCCGGGAGCAGTACTTC.

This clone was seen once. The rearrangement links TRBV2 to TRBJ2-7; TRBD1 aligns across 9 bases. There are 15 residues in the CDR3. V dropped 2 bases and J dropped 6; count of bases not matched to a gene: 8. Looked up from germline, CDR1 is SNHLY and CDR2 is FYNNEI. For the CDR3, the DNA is TGTGCCAGCAGTGAATGGGGGACAGGGATTTCCGAGCAGTACTTC. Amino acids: CASSEWGTGISEQYF. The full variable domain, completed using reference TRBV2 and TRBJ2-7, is EPEVTQTPSHQVTQMGQEVILRCVPISNHLYFYWYRQILGQKVEFLVSFYNNEISEKSEIFDDQFSVERPDGSNFTLKIRSTKLEDSAMYFCASSEWGTGISEQYFGPGTRLTVT.

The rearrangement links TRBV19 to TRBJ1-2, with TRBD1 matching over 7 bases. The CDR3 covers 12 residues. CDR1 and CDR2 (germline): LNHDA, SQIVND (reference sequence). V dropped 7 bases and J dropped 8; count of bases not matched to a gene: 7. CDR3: CASTSDRVGYTF. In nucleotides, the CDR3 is TGTGCCAGTACCTCAGACAGGGTGGGCTACACCTTC.

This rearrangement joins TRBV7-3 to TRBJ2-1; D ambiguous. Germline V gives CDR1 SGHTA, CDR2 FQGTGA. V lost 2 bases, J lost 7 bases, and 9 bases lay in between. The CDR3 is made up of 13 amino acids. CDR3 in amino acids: CASSLSDSNEQFF. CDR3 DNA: TGTGCCAGCAGCTTATCAGATTCTAATGAGCAGTTCTTC.

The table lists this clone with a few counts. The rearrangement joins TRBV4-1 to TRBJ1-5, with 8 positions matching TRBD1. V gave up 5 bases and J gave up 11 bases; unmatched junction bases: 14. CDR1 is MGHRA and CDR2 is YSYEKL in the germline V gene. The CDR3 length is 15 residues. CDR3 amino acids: CASSYDRGPRPAQHF. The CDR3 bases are TGCGCCAGCAGCTACGACAGGGGCCCCAGGCCGGCCCAGCATTTT.

The CDR3 sequence is CASSDLTGSQHF. CDR3 nucleotides: TGTGCCAGCAGTGATTTGACAGGGTCCCAGCATTTT. The gene calls are TRBV2 and TRBJ1-5, with 7 bases aligning to TRBD1. This CDR3 comprises 12 residues. V gave up 3 bases and J gave up 11 bases; unmatched junction bases: 4. From germline, CDR1 is SNHLY and CDR2 FYNNEI.

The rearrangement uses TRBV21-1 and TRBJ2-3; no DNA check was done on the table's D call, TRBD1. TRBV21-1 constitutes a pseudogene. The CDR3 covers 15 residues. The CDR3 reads CASSIGRGNTDTQYF. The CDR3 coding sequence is TGTGCCAGCAGCATCGGCAGGGGAAACACAGATACGCAGTATTTT.

Here the CDR3 reads CARKRAGAPGNTGELFF. The DNA for the CDR3 is TGTGCCAGGAAGCGAGCTGGGGCGCCTGGGAACACCGGGGAGCTGTTTTTT. The V call is TRBV7-2, the J call TRBJ2-2, with a weak D call TRBD1 (5 bases). In germline, CDR1 is SGHTA, CDR2 FQGNSA. V was clipped by 9 bases and J by 1 base, with 21 bases between them. CDR3 length: 17 residues.

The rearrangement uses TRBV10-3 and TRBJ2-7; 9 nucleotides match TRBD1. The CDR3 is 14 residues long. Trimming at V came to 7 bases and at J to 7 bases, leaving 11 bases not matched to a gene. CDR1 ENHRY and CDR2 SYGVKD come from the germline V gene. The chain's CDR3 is CAINGMAGQGEQYF. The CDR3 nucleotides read TGTGCCATCAATGGTATGGCGGGACAGGGAGAGCAGTACTTC.

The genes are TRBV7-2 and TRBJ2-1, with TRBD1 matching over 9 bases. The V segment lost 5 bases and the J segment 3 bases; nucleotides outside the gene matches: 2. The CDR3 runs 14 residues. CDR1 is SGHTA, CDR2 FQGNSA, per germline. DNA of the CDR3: TGTGCCAGCAGCGCGGGACAGGGCTACAATGAGCAGTTCTTC. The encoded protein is CASSAGQGYNEQFF.

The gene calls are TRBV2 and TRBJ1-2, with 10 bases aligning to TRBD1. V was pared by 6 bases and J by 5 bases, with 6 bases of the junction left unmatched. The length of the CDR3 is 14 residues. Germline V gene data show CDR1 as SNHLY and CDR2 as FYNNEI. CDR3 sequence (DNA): TGTGCCAGCAGACCGGGACAGGGGATGTATGGCTACACCTTC. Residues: CASRPGQGMYGYTF.

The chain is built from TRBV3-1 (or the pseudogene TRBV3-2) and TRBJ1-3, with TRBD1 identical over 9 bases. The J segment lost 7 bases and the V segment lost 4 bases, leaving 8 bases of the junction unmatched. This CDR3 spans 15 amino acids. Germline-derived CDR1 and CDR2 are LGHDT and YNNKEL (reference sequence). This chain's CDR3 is CASSPYRGPGNTIYF. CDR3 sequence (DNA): TGTGCCAGCAGCCCTTACAGGGGGCCGGGGAACACCATATATTTT.

CDR3 coding DNA: TGTGCCTGGAGGGGTTCGGGACAGGGGGCCTACGAGCAGTACTTC. Its protein product is CAWRGSGQGAYEQYF. The V call is TRBV30, the J call TRBJ2-7; 11 bases are a match to TRBD1. Germline loops: CDR1 GTSNPN, CDR2 SVGIG (reference sequence). The J segment lost 2 bases and the V segment lost 3 bases, leaving 6 bases of the junction unmatched. CDR3 length: 15 residues.

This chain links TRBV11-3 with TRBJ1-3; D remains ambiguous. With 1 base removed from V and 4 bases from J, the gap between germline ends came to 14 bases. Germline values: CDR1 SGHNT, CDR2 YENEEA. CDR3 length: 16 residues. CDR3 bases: TGTGCCAGCAGCTTAGGAGGGCGTGAAGTCGGAAACACCATATATTTT. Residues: CASSLGGREVGNTIYF.

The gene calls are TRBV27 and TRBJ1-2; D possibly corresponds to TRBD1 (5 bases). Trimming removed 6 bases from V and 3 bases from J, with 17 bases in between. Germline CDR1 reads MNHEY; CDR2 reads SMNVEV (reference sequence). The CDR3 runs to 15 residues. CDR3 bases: TGTGCCAGCAGAACGAACAGGAGGGTGGACTATGGCTACACCTTC. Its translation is CASRTNRRVDYGYTF.

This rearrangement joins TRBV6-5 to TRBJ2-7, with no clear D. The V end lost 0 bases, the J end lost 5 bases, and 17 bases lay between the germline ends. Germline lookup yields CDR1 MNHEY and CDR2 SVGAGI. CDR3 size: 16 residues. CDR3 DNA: TGTGCCAGCAGTTACTCGCTCGATGGGCCCGTCGACGAGCAGTACTTC. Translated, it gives CASSYSLDGPVDEQYF.

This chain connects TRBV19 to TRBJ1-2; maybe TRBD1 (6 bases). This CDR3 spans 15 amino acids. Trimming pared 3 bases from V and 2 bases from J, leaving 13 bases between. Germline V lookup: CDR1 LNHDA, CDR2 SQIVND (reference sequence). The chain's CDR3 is CASSILSGQNYGYTF. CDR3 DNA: TGTGCCAGTAGTATCCTCTCCGGACAGAACTATGGCTACACCTTC. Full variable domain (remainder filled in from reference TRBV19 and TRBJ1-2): DGGITQSPKYLFRKEGQNVTLSCEQNLNHDAMYWYRQDPGQGLRLIYYSQIVNDFQKGDIAEGYSVSREKKESFPLTVTSAQKNPTAFYLCASSILSGQNYGYTFGSGTRLTVV.

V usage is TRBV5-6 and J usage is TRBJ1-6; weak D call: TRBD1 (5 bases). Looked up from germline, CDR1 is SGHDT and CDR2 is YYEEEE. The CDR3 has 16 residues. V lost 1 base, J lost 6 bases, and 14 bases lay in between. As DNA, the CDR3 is TGTGCCAGCAGCTTGATATCGGGACTGGGTAATTCACCCCTCCACTTT. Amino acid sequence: CASSLISGLGNSPLHF.

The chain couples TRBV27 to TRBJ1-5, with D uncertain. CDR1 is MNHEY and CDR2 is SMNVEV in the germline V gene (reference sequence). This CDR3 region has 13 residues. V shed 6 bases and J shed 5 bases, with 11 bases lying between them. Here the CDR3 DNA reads TGTGCCAGCAGCCGGTCTCGGTATCAGCCCCAGCATTTT. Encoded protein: CASSRSRYQPQHF.

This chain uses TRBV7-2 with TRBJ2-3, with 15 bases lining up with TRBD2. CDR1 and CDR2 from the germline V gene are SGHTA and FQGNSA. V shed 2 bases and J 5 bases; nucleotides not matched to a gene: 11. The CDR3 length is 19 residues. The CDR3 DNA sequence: TGTGCCAGCAGCTTATGGACTAGCGGGGGGGCCGGGTCGGTAGATACGCAGTATTTT. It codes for CASSLWTSGGAGSVDTQYF.

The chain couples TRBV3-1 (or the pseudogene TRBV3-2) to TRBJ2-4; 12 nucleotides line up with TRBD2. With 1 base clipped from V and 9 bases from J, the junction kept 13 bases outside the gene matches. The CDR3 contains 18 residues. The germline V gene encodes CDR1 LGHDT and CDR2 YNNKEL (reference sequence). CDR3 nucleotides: TGTGCCAGCAGCCAAGGTCTAGCGGGAGGGCCAAATTTTGGCATTCAGTACTTC. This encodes CASSQGLAGGPNFGIQYF.